The T cell receptor (beta chain) under discussion was sequenced for a study of blood T cells in healthy people across ages. In this sample, this clonotype turned up a few times. A second PCR of 7 to 11 cycles used a sample-barcoded 5' primer and a J-beta primer mix. In TCRdb, the 5' RACE reads were re-called with MiXCR into one record per CDR3 protein. The data contain hundreds of thousands of distinct CDR3 sequences, about 34% of them singletons. The TCR originated in a woman over 75 in good health. The sample consisted of blood.

The CDR3 DNA reads TGTGCCAGCACCAAGCTAGGGAGCTCCTACGAGCAGTACTTC. As protein: CASTKLGSSYEQYF. V and J are TRBV6-6 and TRBJ2-7, with D possibly being TRBD2 (5 bases). V was cut by 7 bases and J by 0 bases, with 13 bases left in between. The length of the CDR3 is 14 residues. CDR1 and CDR2 from the germline V gene are MNHNY and SVGAGI (reference sequence).